This TCR beta chain was sequenced during a study of cytotoxic CD8 clonotypes in ibrutinib-treated CLL. Study-level information: Among responders, roughly 24 were partial and 2 complete; after median approximately 70 months, approximately 15 stayed remitted and some twelve progressed. Response sampling took place at median 12 months of treatment, range 6 to 36.

Study-level results: Clonality (at baseline) was higher than in age-matched healthy donors and tracked circulating CD8+ T-cell counts. Clonality increased at ibrutinib response, then returned toward baseline at progression.

The germline CDR1 and CDR2 sequences are SEHNR and FQNEAQ (reference sequence). The CDR3 consists of 17 residues. The ends lost 3 bases at V and 7 bases at J; junction bases unmatched: 11. Produced via immunoSEQ multiplex PCR; TCRdb's table is partial and in-frame only. The sample has about 130,000 clones; approximately 81% are singletons. A remark on this clone: The target antigen is unknown.

The chain has TRBV7-9 and TRBJ1-6; TRBD1 agrees at 8 bases. The specimen comprised PBMCs, sampled after 24 months of ibrutinib treatment. The TCR comes from a human donor with chronic lymphocytic leukemia. As DNA, the CDR3 is TGTGCCAGCAGCTTGGAGACAGGGGTCGCCTTCAATTCACCCCTCCACTTT. Translating it yields CASSLETGVAFNSPLHF. Filled out from reference TRBV7-9 and TRBJ1-6, the complete variable domain reads DTGVSQNPRHKITKRGQNVTFRCDPISEHNRLYWYRQTLGQGPEFLTYFQNEAQLEKSRLLSDRFSAERPKGSFSTLEIQRTEQGDSAMYLCASSLETGVAFNSPLHFGNGTRLTVT.